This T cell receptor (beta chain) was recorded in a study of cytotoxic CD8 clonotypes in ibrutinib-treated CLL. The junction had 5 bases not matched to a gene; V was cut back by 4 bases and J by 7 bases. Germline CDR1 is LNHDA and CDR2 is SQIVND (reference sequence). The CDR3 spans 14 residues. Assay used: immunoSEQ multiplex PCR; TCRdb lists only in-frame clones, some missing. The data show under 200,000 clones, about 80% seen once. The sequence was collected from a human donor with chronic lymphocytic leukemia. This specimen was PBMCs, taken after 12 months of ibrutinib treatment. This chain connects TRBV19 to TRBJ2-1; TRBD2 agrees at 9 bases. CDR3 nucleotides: TGTGCCAGTAGTAATAGCGGGAGTAGTAATGAGCAGTTCTTC. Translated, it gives CASSNSGSSNEQFF.